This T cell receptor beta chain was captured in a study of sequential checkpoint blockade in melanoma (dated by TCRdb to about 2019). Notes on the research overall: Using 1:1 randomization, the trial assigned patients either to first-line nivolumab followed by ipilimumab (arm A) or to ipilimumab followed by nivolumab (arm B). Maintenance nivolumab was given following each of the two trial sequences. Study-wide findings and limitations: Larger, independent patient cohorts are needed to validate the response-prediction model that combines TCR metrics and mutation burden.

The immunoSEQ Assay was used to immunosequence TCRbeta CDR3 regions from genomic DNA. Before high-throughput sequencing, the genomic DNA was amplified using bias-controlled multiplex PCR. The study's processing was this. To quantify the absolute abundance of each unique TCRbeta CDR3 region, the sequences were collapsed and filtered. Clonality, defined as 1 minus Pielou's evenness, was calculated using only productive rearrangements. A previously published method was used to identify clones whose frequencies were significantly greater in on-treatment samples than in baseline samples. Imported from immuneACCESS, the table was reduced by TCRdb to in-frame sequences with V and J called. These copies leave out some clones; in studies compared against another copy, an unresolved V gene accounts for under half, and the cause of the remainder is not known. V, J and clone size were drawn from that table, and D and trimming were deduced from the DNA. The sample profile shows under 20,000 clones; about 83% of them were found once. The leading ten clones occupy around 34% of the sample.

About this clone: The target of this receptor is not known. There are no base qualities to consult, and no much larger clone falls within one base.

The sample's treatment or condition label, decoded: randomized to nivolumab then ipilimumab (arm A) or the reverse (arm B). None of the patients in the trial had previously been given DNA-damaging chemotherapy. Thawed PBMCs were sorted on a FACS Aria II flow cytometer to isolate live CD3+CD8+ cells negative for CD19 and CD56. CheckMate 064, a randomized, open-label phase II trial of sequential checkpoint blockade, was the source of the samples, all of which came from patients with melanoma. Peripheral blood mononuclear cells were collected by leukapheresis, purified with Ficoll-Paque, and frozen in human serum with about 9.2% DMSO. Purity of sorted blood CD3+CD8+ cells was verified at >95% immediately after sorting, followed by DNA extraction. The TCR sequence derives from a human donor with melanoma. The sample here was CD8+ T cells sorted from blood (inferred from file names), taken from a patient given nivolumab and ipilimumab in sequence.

The nucleotide sequence reads TGTGCCAGTAGTCCTTCCGGACTCCTTATTTTTTACAATGAGCAGTTCTTC. It specifies CASSPSGLLIFYNEQFF. This chain joins TRBV19 to TRBJ2-1; the D gene is perhaps TRBD2, from 5 matching bases. The trim is 5 bases for V and 4 bases for J, with a gap of 21 bases between the germline ends. The CDR3 sequence holds 17 residues, the cysteine and phenylalanine included. Only the CDR3 DNA is retained, 51 bases long and in frame from the first base. CDR1 LNHDA and CDR2 SQIVND were looked up in the germline V gene (reference sequence). The full variable domain, with segments outside the CDR3 supplied by the reference TRBV19 and TRBJ2-1 proteins, appears as DGGITQSPKYLFRKEGQNVTLSCEQNLNHDAMYWYRQDPGQGLRLIYYSQIVNDFQKGDIAEGYSVSREKKESFPLTVTSAQKNPTAFYLCASSPSGLLIFYNEQFFGPGTRLTVL.